Below are 29 T cell receptor beta chains sequenced from a single sample in a study of CD4 T cells in relation to SARS-CoV-2 and coronaviruses. TCRdb keeps only in-frame clones here, not all; method: immunoSEQ multiplex PCR. The top ten hold roughly 18% of the sample, which has around 23,000 clones, about 70% seen once. Before the COVID-19 pandemic, during about 2010-2018, CD4+ T cells were taken from unexposed donors. CD4+ T cells were isolated from the cells after about 11 days of culture. These receptors have no known antigen. The sequencing sample was made of CD4+ T cells from PBMCs, cultured in vitro. These receptors were collected from a human donor in good health.

The V gene is TRBV29-1, the J gene TRBJ2-3; D remains unclear. V gave up 7 bases and J gave up 5 bases, with 10 bases separating them. The germline V gene has CDR1 SQVTM and CDR2 ANQGSEA. The length of the CDR3 is 11 residues. This chain's CDR3 is CSARDKDTQYF. The CDR3 nucleotides read TGCAGCGCAAGGGATAAAGATACGCAGTATTTT.

The rearrangement links TRBV14 to TRBJ2-5; D is uncertain. The germline V and J ends were trimmed by 4 bases and 5 bases, with 5 bases remaining between them. The CDR3 has 11 residues. Germline CDR1 SGHDN, CDR2 FVKESK. The CDR3 sequence: CASSLLETQYF. CDR3 DNA sequence: TGTGCCAGCAGCCTTTTGGAGACCCAGTACTTC.

This sequence joins TRBV19 and TRBJ2-1, with TRBD2 as a possible D gene (6 bases). CDR3 length equals 15 residues. CDR1 LNHDA and CDR2 SQIVND come from the germline V gene (reference sequence). V gave up 5 bases and J gave up 1 base, with 12 bases separating them. This CDR3 is CASSPRDLSYNEQFF. The CDR3 DNA is TGTGCCAGTAGTCCCAGGGACTTATCCTACAATGAGCAGTTCTTC.

The V call is TRBV24-1, the J call TRBJ2-1; TRBD2 matches at 10 bases. Germline trimming cut 1 base from V and 8 bases from J; bases unmatched to any gene: 16. The CDR3 is made up of 19 amino acids. CDR1 is KGHDR and CDR2 is SFDVKD in the germline V gene. CDR3 sequence: CATSDFSLAGVPPFYEQFF. The CDR3 bases are TGTGCCACCAGTGATTTTTCGCTAGCGGGAGTCCCACCCTTTTATGAGCAGTTCTTC.

The gene calls are TRBV3-1 (or the pseudogene TRBV3-2) and TRBJ1-5; 9 bases fit TRBD1. The V gene end was trimmed by 5 bases and the J gene end by 6 bases; junction bases not matched to a gene: 8. Germline lookup yields CDR1 LGHDT and CDR2 YNNKEL (reference sequence). This CDR3 comprises 15 residues. The CDR3: CASSEGTGIFQPQHF. The CDR3 DNA reads as TGTGCCAGCAGCGAAGGGACAGGGATTTTTCAGCCCCAGCATTTT.

This clone has more than one count but fewer than ten. The chain carries TRBV2 and TRBJ2-4; no clear D gene. This CDR3 has 13 amino acids. CDR1 and CDR2 from the germline V gene are SNHLY and FYNNEI. The germline V and J ends were trimmed by 5 bases and 9 bases, with 14 bases remaining between them. CDR3 residues: CASSNGPGGIQYF. CDR3 coding DNA: TGTGCCAGCAGTAATGGCCCCGGCGGCATTCAGTACTTC.

The chain employs TRBV24-1 and TRBJ1-5, with unresolved D. Germline loops: CDR1 KGHDR, CDR2 SFDVKD. Trimming removed 9 bases at V and 9 bases at J, with 11 bases between. This CDR3 spans 11 amino acids. Written as DNA, the CDR3 is TGTGCCACCGAGGTCTGTTGGCCCCAGCATTTT. It codes for CATEVCWPQHF.

The gene calls are TRBV9 and TRBJ1-5; no clear D gene. CDR1 is SGDLS, CDR2 YYNGEE, per germline. The CDR3 consists of 12 residues. V was shortened by 3 bases and J by 4 bases, with 5 bases between the two germline ends. CDR3 residues: CASSAGNQPQHF. DNA of the CDR3: TGTGCCAGCAGCGCCGGGAATCAGCCCCAGCATTTT.

The J gene is TRBJ2-5, the V gene TRBV28; D remains ambiguous. The CDR3 has 12 residues. V shed 5 bases and J shed 5 bases, with 9 bases lying between them. Germline CDR1 MDHEN, CDR2 SYDVKM. The CDR3: CASSLTQETQYF. In DNA form, the CDR3 reads TGTGCCAGCAGTCTAACTCAGGAGACCCAGTACTTC.

The chain links TRBV19 to TRBJ2-1, with D maybe TRBD2 (6 bases). Trimming took 4 bases from V and 0 from J, leaving 19 bases between them. The CDR3 totals 18 residues. From germline, CDR1 is LNHDA and CDR2 SQIVND (reference sequence). Here the CDR3 DNA reads TGTGCCAGTAGTAAACGTCCCGGGACTGGAAGCTCCTACAATGAGCAGTTCTTC. Its translation: CASSKRPGTGSSYNEQFF.

This rearrangement joins TRBV25-1 to TRBJ2-6; D call uncertain. Trimming pared 4 bases from V and 3 bases from J, leaving 4 bases between. This CDR3 spans 13 amino acids. The germline CDR1 and CDR2 sequences are MGHDK and SYGVNS. The CDR3 is CASSASGANVLTF. The CDR3 DNA reads as TGTGCCAGCAGTGCTAGTGGGGCCAACGTCCTGACTTTC.

The V and J genes are TRBV18 and TRBJ2-2; D call uncertain. Germline values: CDR1 KGHSH, CDR2 LQKENI. CDR3 length: 16 residues. V lost 6 bases, J lost 0 bases, and 14 bases lay in between. CDR3: CASSANGPANTGELFF. CDR3 sequence (DNA): TGTGCCAGCTCTGCGAACGGGCCAGCGAACACCGGGGAGCTGTTTTTT.

The CDR3 sequence: CASSYGGVYGYTF. Written as DNA, the CDR3 is TGTGCCAGCAGTTACGGGGGAGTCTATGGCTACACCTTC. J is TRBJ1-2 and V is TRBV6-5, with TRBD1 as a possible D gene (5 bases). Germline V gives CDR1 MNHEY, CDR2 SVGAGI. The ends were cut back, 2 bases at V and 4 bases at J, with 8 bases in the middle. The CDR3 runs to 13 residues.

This chain uses TRBV30 with TRBJ1-1; D remains unclear. CDR1 GTSNPN and CDR2 SVGIG come from the germline V gene (reference sequence). This CDR3 comprises 14 residues. Trimming shortened V by 2 bases and J by 0 bases, and 10 bases separated the two germline ends. CDR3 region: CAWSRDLMNTEAFF. The CDR3 nucleotides are TGTGCCTGGAGTCGGGATTTAATGAACACTGAAGCTTTCTTT.

There are a few counts of this clone. The V gene is TRBV6-6, the J gene TRBJ1-1; 8 nucleotides match TRBD1. Unmatched junction bases numbered 5, after V lost 11 bases and J lost 0 bases. Per the germline V gene, CDR1 is MNHNY and CDR2 is SVGAGI (reference sequence). This CDR3 spans 13 amino acids. CDR3 amino acids: CAGTTGVNTEAFF. CDR3 nucleotides: TGTGCCGGCACGACAGGGGTGAACACTGAAGCTTTCTTT.

This chain connects TRBV9 to TRBJ1-6, with a weak D call TRBD1 (6 bases). Germline V CDR1 and CDR2: SGDLS, YYNGEE. V lost 0 bases to trimming and J lost 6 bases, with 10 bases between them. This CDR3 region has 15 residues. Written as DNA, the CDR3 is TGTGCCAGCAGCGTAGAAGGGGGGCTTAATTCACCCCTCCACTTT. It is translated as CASSVEGGLNSPLHF.

Only a few counts were recorded for this clone. The V gene is TRBV28, the J gene TRBJ2-1; the D gene is possibly TRBD2 (6 bases). Germline CDR1 reads MDHEN; CDR2 reads SYDVKM. The CDR3 totals 15 residues. V gave up 10 bases and J gave up 3 bases, with 19 bases separating them. The CDR3 bases are TGTGCCACTGGGGAAGGCGGGGCGCACTACAATGAGCAGTTCTTC. This translates into CATGEGGAHYNEQFF.

The rearrangement links TRBV19 to TRBJ1-1; 9 positions match TRBD1. The J segment lost 2 bases and the V segment lost 8 bases, leaving 12 bases of the junction unmatched. The V gene's germline CDR1 is LNHDA and CDR2 SQIVND (reference sequence). The CDR3 is 16 amino acids. The CDR3 loop is CASHFGTGSRNTEAFF. CDR3 in DNA: TGTGCCAGTCACTTCGGGACAGGGTCGAGAAACACTGAAGCTTTCTTT.

CDR3 amino acids: CASSRDRGGPYEQYF. In nucleotides, the CDR3 is TGTGCCAGCAGCCGAGACAGGGGCGGACCCTACGAGCAGTACTTC. The chain joins TRBV2 to TRBJ2-7; 8 bases are shared with TRBD1. V gave up 6 bases and J gave up 2 bases; unmatched junction bases: 9. The CDR3 contains 15 residues. The germline CDR1 and CDR2 sequences are SNHLY and FYNNEI.

The gene calls are TRBV19 and TRBJ2-6; 10 bases are shared with TRBD2. V trimming: 7 bases; J trimming: 0 bases; junction bases outside the gene matches: 12. Germline assignment: CDR1 LNHDA and CDR2 SQIVND (reference sequence). There are 19 residues in the CDR3. CDR3 DNA: TGTGCCAGTACCCCGACTAGCGGGTACTTGATCTCTGGGGCCAACGTCCTGACTTTC. Its translation: CASTPTSGYLISGANVLTF.

This chain connects TRBV11-2 to TRBJ1-3; unclear D gene. The CDR3 has 18 residues. The germline CDR1 and CDR2 sequences are SGHAT and FQNNGV. Trimming left V 2 bases short and J 0 bases short, with 17 bases between. The CDR3 is CASSLSLSGDYSGNTIYF. CDR3 in DNA: TGTGCCAGCAGCTTATCCTTGTCAGGCGACTACTCTGGAAACACCATATATTTT.

The sample holds one count of this clone. The chain employs TRBV11-2 and TRBJ2-5, with 9 bases that match TRBD2. V shed 1 base, J shed 1 base, and the junction held 1 base outside the gene matches. The CDR3 is 15 amino acids. Germline V gene lookup returns CDR1 SGHAT and CDR2 FQNNGV. The CDR3: CASSLVGLAQETQYF. The CDR3 DNA follows: TGTGCCAGCAGCTTAGTGGGACTAGCCCAAGAGACCCAGTACTTC.

J is TRBJ2-2 and V is TRBV19; 8 nucleotides match TRBD1. The CDR3 spans 16 residues. The ends lost 0 bases at V and 4 bases at J; junction bases unmatched: 4. The germline CDR1 and CDR2 sequences are LNHDA and SQIVND (reference sequence). For the CDR3, the DNA is TGTGCCAGTAGTATAGATACAGGGGGTGGCACCGGGGAGCTGTTTTTT. It codes for CASSIDTGGGTGELFF. Full variable domain (rest looked up from reference TRBV19 and TRBJ2-2): DGGITQSPKYLFRKEGQNVTLSCEQNLNHDAMYWYRQDPGQGLRLIYYSQIVNDFQKGDIAEGYSVSREKKESFPLTVTSAQKNPTAFYLCASSIDTGGGTGELFFGEGSRLTVL.

The rearrangement uses TRBV3-1 (or the pseudogene TRBV3-2) and TRBJ2-3; D might be TRBD1 (5 bases). Germline assignment: CDR1 LGHDT and CDR2 YNNKEL (reference sequence). V was pared by 1 base and J by 5 bases, with 7 bases between. This CDR3 is 13 amino acids long. The CDR3: CASSQVGLDTQYF. For the CDR3, the DNA is TGTGCCAGCAGCCAAGTGGGGCTAGATACGCAGTATTTT.

The chain links TRBV6-1 to TRBJ1-1; 7 bases match TRBD1. Losses at the gene ends were 0 bases for V and 3 bases for J; bases not matched to a gene: 7. Germline CDR1 is MNHNS and CDR2 is SASEGT. The CDR3 loop spans 16 amino acids. The CDR3, as DNA: TGTGCCAGCAGTGAAGCGGTTAACAGGGGAGACACTGAAGCTTTCTTT. It specifies CASSEAVNRGDTEAFF.

The chain links TRBV7-9 to TRBJ2-1; a weak D match, TRBD2 (6 bases). This CDR3 region has 17 residues. The germline V gene has CDR1 SEHNR and CDR2 FQNEAQ (reference sequence). Between the trimmed V and J ends, which lost 2 bases and 6 bases, there was a span of 20 bases. CDR3 coding DNA: TGTGCCAGCAGCTTAAGGTTGGAGGGGCCTATGGGCAATGAGCAGTTCTTC. Its protein is CASSLRLEGPMGNEQFF.

The rearrangement uses TRBV5-1 and TRBJ1-6, with TRBD1 identical over 7 bases. The CDR3 has 14 amino acids. Unmatched junction bases numbered 3, after V lost 2 bases and J lost 7 bases. Germline V lookup: CDR1 SGHRS, CDR2 YFSETQ. As DNA, the CDR3 is TGCGCCAGCAGCTTCCGGGACAGCAATTCACCCCTCCACTTT. This gives the protein CASSFRDSNSPLHF.

The gene calls are TRBV19 and TRBJ2-7; D possibly corresponds to TRBD1 (7 bases). The V gene lost 5 bases and the J gene lost 4 bases, with 12 bases spanning the gap. The germline gives CDR1 LNHDA, CDR2 SQIVND (reference sequence). The CDR3 has 13 residues. In DNA form, the CDR3 reads TGTGCCAGTAGTCAGGGGGGATTTTACGAGCAGTACTTC. This codes for CASSQGGFYEQYF.

The chain uses TRBV18 and TRBJ2-1; no clear D gene. CDR1 is KGHSH, CDR2 LQKENI, per germline. Deletions cut 0 bases from V and 7 bases from J, with 7 bases between. The CDR3 has 13 residues. CDR3 sequence reads: CASSPPVANEQFF. The CDR3 nucleotides are TGTGCCAGCTCACCACCCGTCGCGAATGAGCAGTTCTTC.